The rows below give T cell receptor beta chains drawn from one sample of a study of shared clonotypes between healthy human individuals. Here immunoSEQ multiplex PCR was the method, and the copy in TCRdb shows in-frame clones only, minus some. This sample has roughly 2.2 million clones, with 92% found just once. The sample consisted of naive CD4+ T cells from PBMCs. The source is a man younger than 30 in good health. Some clones in this sample may be carry-over from other donors' samples. Each CDR3 is given with its conserved first and last residue. D genes are given only for firm matches. A row's size may be missing; if present it is once, few, many or a size class.

v_call	d_call	j_call	clone_size	cdr3_nt	cdr3_aa
TRBV6-1	TRBD1	TRBJ2-7	once	TGTGCCAGCAGTGGGCGACAGGGGGGTGACTACGAGCAGTACTTC	CASSGRQGGDYEQYF
TRBV7-9	TRBD1	TRBJ2-7	.	TGTGCCAGCAGCTCTATAGTCGGGACAGGAAAGAATGAGCAGTACTTC	CASSSIVGTGKNEQYF
TRBV19	.	TRBJ1-2	.	TGTGCCAGTAGTACCTACTCTCCCGGAGATGTGAAGGGCTACACCTTC	CASSTYSPGDVKGYTF
TRBV27	.	TRBJ2-1	.	TGTGCCAGCAGTACACTCAGGGGGAGGTATGAGCAGTTCTTC	CASSTLRGRYEQFF
TRBV28	TRBD2	TRBJ2-1	.	TGTGCCAGCAGTTCACAAGGACTAGCGGGAGATGAGCAGTTCTTC	CASSSQGLAGDEQFF
TRBV5-1	TRBD1	TRBJ1-2	.	TGCGCCAGCAGCCCCGGGACAGGGGGCTATGGCTACACCTTC	CASSPGTGGYGYTF
TRBV28	.	TRBJ2-6	.	TGTGCCAGCAGTTTACGGCAGGGACGACCAAACTCTGGGGCCAACGTCCTGACTTTC	CASSLRQGRPNSGANVLTF
TRBV5-6	TRBD2	TRBJ2-7	once	TGTGCCAGCAGCTTCTTAGCGGGAGCCTACGAGCAGTACTTC	CASSFLAGAYEQYF
TRBV9	.	TRBJ1-2	.	TGTGCCAGCAGCGCCAGCGGGTTCCCTACGACGGATGGCTACACCTTC	CASSASGFPTTDGYTF
TRBV7-8	.	TRBJ2-5	once	TGTGCCAGCAGCTTGGCAGTTTTGGGGGTTGAGACCCAGTACTTC	CASSLAVLGVETQYF